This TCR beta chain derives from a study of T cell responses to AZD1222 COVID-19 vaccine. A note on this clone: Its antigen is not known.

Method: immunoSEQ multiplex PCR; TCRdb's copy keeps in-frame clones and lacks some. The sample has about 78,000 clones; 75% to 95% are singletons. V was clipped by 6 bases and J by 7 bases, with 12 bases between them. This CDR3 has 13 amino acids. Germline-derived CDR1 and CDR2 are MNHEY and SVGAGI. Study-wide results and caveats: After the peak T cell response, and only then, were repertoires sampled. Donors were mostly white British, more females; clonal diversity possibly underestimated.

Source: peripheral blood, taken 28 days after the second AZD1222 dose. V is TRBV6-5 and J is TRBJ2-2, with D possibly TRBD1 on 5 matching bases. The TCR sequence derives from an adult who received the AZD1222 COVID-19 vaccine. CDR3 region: CASRLQGNGELFF. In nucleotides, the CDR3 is TGTGCCAGCAGACTGCAGGGTAACGGGGAGCTGTTTTTT.